Listed here are 22 T cell receptor beta chains from one sample, sequenced in a study of Graves' ophthalmopathy and Graves' hyperthyroidism (dated by TCRdb to 2017 to 2018). Sequencing took place on an Illumina HiSeq 2000. For repertoire sequencing, the TCR beta CDR3 regions were amplified from RNA transcripts. HTBI primers and the Qiagen OneStep RT-PCR kit were used in a first-round RT-PCR, which was followed by a second-round multiplex PCR, size selection and purification. TCRdb passed the public sequencing reads through fastp at Q25 and MiXCR, retaining productive beta sequences. Every entry covers one CDR3 protein and lists the most common genes and DNA from its rows. The sample table contains 150,000 to 200,000 distinct CDR3 sequences; only one count was recorded for under 40% of them. The top ten hold 4.5% to 6% of the sample. Sequenced sample: peripheral blood. These receptors all come from a woman aged 40 to 50 with Graves' ophthalmopathy. Donor details come from another sample of the same person, matched by shared clones.

This clonotype was seen repeatedly, ten times or more. The chain combines TRBV19 with TRBJ1-5; D uncertain. The V gene lost 11 bases and the J gene lost 9 bases, with 11 bases spanning the gap. In germline, CDR1 is LNHDA, CDR2 SQIVND (reference sequence). CDR3 size: 10 residues. CDR3 nucleotides: TGTGCCGCGGGCCCCGGGCCCCAGCATTTT. The encoded protein is CAAGPGPQHF.

This clonotype was found many times. J is TRBJ1-2 and V is TRBV6-5, with D possibly TRBD1 on 6 matching bases. The V end lost 5 bases, the J end lost 2 bases, and 9 bases lay between the germline ends. This CDR3 spans 13 amino acids. CDR1 is MNHEY and CDR2 is SVGAGI in the germline V gene. The CDR3 sequence: CASSPGANYGYTF. Written as DNA, the CDR3 is TGTGCCAGCAGTCCAGGGGCGAACTATGGCTACACCTTC.

In its sample, this clonotype was seen many times. The chain carries TRBV11-2 and TRBJ2-7, with no clear D. CDR1 and CDR2 from the germline V gene are SGHAT and FQNNGV. V lost 0 bases to trimming and J lost 5 bases, with 14 bases between them. The CDR3 totals 15 residues. The CDR3 reads CASSLDFSRVHEQYF. Here the CDR3 DNA reads TGTGCCAGCAGCTTAGATTTTAGTAGGGTCCACGAGCAGTACTTC. The whole variable domain, filled in from reference TRBV11-2 and TRBJ2-7, reads EAGVAQSPRYKIIEKRQSVAFWCNPISGHATLYWYQQILGQGPKLLIQFQNNGVVDDSQLPKDRFSAERLKGVDSTLKIQPAKLEDSAVYLCASSLDFSRVHEQYFGPGTRLTVT.

The chain couples TRBV5-1 to TRBJ2-2; possible D gene TRBD2, 6 bases. This CDR3 is 15 amino acids long. Germline V lookup: CDR1 SGHRS, CDR2 YFSETQ. Deletions cut 0 bases from V and 6 bases from J, with 12 bases between. In DNA form, the CDR3 reads TGCGCCAGCAGCTTGGTGGCCGGAGGGGCCGGGGAGCTGTTTTTT. Its protein is CASSLVAGGAGELFF.

This clonotype was detected ten times or more. The rearrangement joins TRBV11-2 to TRBJ2-7; TRBD1 aligns across 9 bases. CDR3 length: 18 residues. Germline V CDR1 and CDR2: SGHAT, FQNNGV. V trimming: 5 bases; J trimming: 2 bases; junction bases outside the gene matches: 16. The CDR3 DNA sequence: TGTGCCAGCAGCCAGCGTGGGACAGGGTATTCAGGGGCCTACGAGCAGTACTTC. Translated, it gives CASSQRGTGYSGAYEQYF.

This clonotype occurred a few times. The chain carries TRBV18 and TRBJ1-2; D is unresolved. Germline-derived CDR1 and CDR2 are KGHSH and LQKENI. The CDR3 is 13 amino acids. V shed 3 bases and J shed 3 bases, with 8 bases lying between them. The CDR3 DNA follows: TGTGCCAGCTCACCGTGGCAGGACTATGGCTACACCTTC. Its protein is CASSPWQDYGYTF.

This clonotype was recorded many times. This chain's CDR3 is CAWNTPGSGNTIYF. The CDR3, as DNA: TGTGCCTGGAATACCCCGGGATCTGGAAACACCATATATTTT. This chain uses TRBV30 with TRBJ1-3; D call uncertain. V was trimmed by 4 bases and J by 1 base, leaving 11 bases between them. Germline V gives CDR1 GTSNPN, CDR2 SVGIG (reference sequence). CDR3 length: 14 amino acids. The full variable domain, completed using reference TRBV30 and TRBJ1-3, is SQTIHQWPATLVQPVGSPLSLECTVEGTSNPNLYWYRQAAGRGLQLLFYSVGIGQISSEVPQNLSASRPQDRQFILSSKKLLLSDSGFYLCAWNTPGSGNTIYFGEGSWLTVV.

The rearrangement uses TRBV19 and TRBJ2-7, with 10 bases identical to TRBD2. V was clipped by 5 bases and J by 2 bases; unmatched bases: 6. CDR1 and CDR2 from the germline V gene are LNHDA and SQIVND (reference sequence). The CDR3 spans 15 residues. The CDR3 DNA is TGTGCCAGTAGTTCGCCTAGCGGGAGTACCTACGAGCAGTACTTC. Protein product: CASSSPSGSTYEQYF.

This rearrangement joins TRBV6-1 to TRBJ1-5, with TRBD1 as a possible D gene (5 bases). V lost 8 bases, J lost 2 bases, and 10 bases lay in between. The germline CDR1 and CDR2 sequences are MNHNS and SASEGT. The CDR3 extends over 13 amino acids. CDR3 nucleotide sequence: TGTGCCAGCGCAGGGCACGGCAATCAGCCCCAGCATTTT. This translates into CASAGHGNQPQHF.

The rearrangement links TRBV6-1 to TRBJ2-2, with D unresolved. V lost 7 bases and J lost 1, with 10 bases in between. The germline CDR1 and CDR2 sequences are MNHNS and SASEGT. The CDR3 sequence is 14 residues long. CDR3 loop: CASISLGNTGELFF. The CDR3 DNA reads TGTGCCAGCATCAGTCTAGGGAACACCGGGGAGCTGTTTTTT.

The CDR3 here is CASSLLGVQETQYF. CDR3 coding DNA: TGTGCCAGCAGTCTACTAGGGGTCCAAGAGACCCAGTACTTC. The chain uses TRBV12-3 or TRBV12-4 and TRBJ2-5, with D tentatively TRBD1 or TRBD2 (5 bases each). The CDR3 covers 14 residues. V lost 5 bases to trimming and J lost 1 base, with 11 bases between them.

Ten or more counts support this clonotype. The chain links TRBV6-2 or TRBV6-3 to TRBJ2-2, with a tentative D call TRBD2 (6 bases). The CDR3 has 13 amino acids. Trimming removed 7 bases at V and 4 bases at J, with 10 bases between. Germline assignment: CDR1 MNHEY and CDR2 SVGEGT. The CDR3 bases are TGTGCCAGCAAAATGGGGGGCACCGGGGAGCTGTTTTTT. It is translated as CASKMGGTGELFF.

V gene TRBV28 combines with J gene TRBJ1-1; 11 bases are a match to TRBD1. The length of the CDR3 is 15 residues. V lost 5 bases, J lost 6 bases, and 8 bases stayed unmatched. Germline assignment: CDR1 MDHEN and CDR2 SYDVKM. The CDR3 reads CASSTRDRGLAEAFF. CDR3 sequence (DNA): TGTGCCAGCAGTACCAGGGACAGGGGGTTAGCTGAAGCTTTCTTT.

This clonotype showed up many times. V and J are TRBV20-1 and TRBJ2-7, with D possibly matching TRBD1 (5 bases). Germline CDR1 and CDR2: DFQATT and SNEGSKA (reference sequence). The CDR3 runs 12 residues. V dropped 3 bases and J dropped 1 base, with 7 bases sitting between them. The CDR3 reads CSARKGSYEQYF. In DNA, the CDR3 is TGCAGTGCTAGGAAGGGGTCCTACGAGCAGTACTTC.

This clonotype was seen many times. Since the CDR3 does not end with the conserved phenylalanine or tryptophan, this likely comes from a read error. Because the CDR3's place on the DNA is in doubt, the DNA is left out and the CDR3 is given as listed by TCRdb. This CDR3 is CASSHTNRDADFP. This chain uses TRBV6-2 or TRBV6-3 with TRBJ1-1; TRBD1 is taken as the D call from the table, unchecked against the DNA. Both ends counted, the CDR3 spans 13 residues. Germline V gives CDR1 MNHEY, CDR2 SVGEGT.

The chain links TRBV14 to TRBJ1-6; weak D call: TRBD1 (6 bases). The CDR3 spans 15 residues. CDR1 is SGHDN, CDR2 FVKESK, per germline. Trimming removed 6 bases at V and 11 bases at J, with 20 bases between. CDR3 amino acids: CASSDRLDPTTPLHF. The CDR3 DNA reads as TGTGCCAGCAGTGACAGGCTCGACCCAACTACACCCCTCCACTTT.

This clonotype was recorded many times. This sequence joins TRBV6-1 and TRBJ1-5; D is unclear. The CDR3 length is 17 residues. CDR1 MNHNS and CDR2 SASEGT come from the germline V gene. Trimming pared 0 bases from V and 0 bases from J, leaving 12 bases between. The CDR3 spells CASSEAVASDSNQPQHF. In nucleotides, the CDR3 is TGTGCCAGCAGTGAAGCAGTGGCCTCTGATAGCAATCAGCCCCAGCATTTT.

This sequence joins TRBV12-3 or TRBV12-4 and TRBJ1-5; 8 bases are shared with TRBD1. J lost 6 bases, V lost 1 base, and 5 bases had no gene match. This CDR3 has 15 residues. Written as DNA, the CDR3 is TGTGCCAGCAGTTTAGGACAGGGGTTAGGTCAGCCCCAGCATTTT. This codes for CASSLGQGLGQPQHF.

This clonotype was observed at least ten times. This sequence joins TRBV6-2 or TRBV6-3 and TRBJ1-3; the D is unclear. Trimming stripped 2 bases from V and 2 bases from J, with 4 bases between. The CDR3 has 13 residues. Germline V gives CDR1 MNHEY, CDR2 SVGEGT. The CDR3 DNA sequence: TGTGCCAGCAGTTACGCCGCTGGAAACACCATATATTTT. Protein product: CASSYAAGNTIYF.

This clonotype appeared many times. The junction departs from germline at one end; a sequencing error may be responsible. V gene TRBV20-1 combines with J gene TRBJ2-7; unclear D gene. There are 11 residues in the CDR3. Germline V gene data show CDR1 as DFQATT and CDR2 as SNEGSKA (reference sequence). The CDR3 sequence is CSARSGYELYF. CDR3 in DNA: TGCAGTGCTAGGTCGGGTTACGAGCTGTACTTC.

This clonotype was observed at least ten times. The chain employs TRBV20-1 and TRBJ2-5; TRBD2 matches at 9 bases. The trim removed 0 bases at V and 5 bases at J, leaving 4 bases unmatched. Germline assignment: CDR1 DFQATT and CDR2 SNEGSKA (reference sequence). There are 14 residues in the CDR3. The CDR3 loop is CSARDSGRLETQYF. Written as DNA, the CDR3 is TGCAGTGCTAGAGATAGCGGGAGATTGGAGACCCAGTACTTC.

The chain joins TRBV28 to TRBJ2-5, with unresolved D. The CDR3 extends over 15 amino acids. Germline assignment: CDR1 MDHEN and CDR2 SYDVKM. Between the trimmed V and J ends, which lost 1 base and 1 base, there was a span of 10 bases. The CDR3 loop reads CASSLFGRIQETQYF. The CDR3 DNA is TGTGCCAGCAGTTTATTCGGACGAATCCAAGAGACCCAGTACTTC.